Shown below are 21 T cell receptor beta chains from a single sample sequenced in a study of T cells in women clearing cervical HPV infection. The protocol was immunoSEQ multiplex PCR, while the TCRdb copy is restricted to in-frame clones and leaves out a portion. Its clone listing holds 30,000 or so clones. Input material: blood buffy coat. The receptor source for this set is a woman between 18 and 70 years old with a cervical HPV16 infection that either progressed to CIN3+ or cleared (not recorded which).

As to this clone: The CDR3 goes on 3 residues after the read ends, and that part is filled in from the germline J gene. J is TRBJ1-5 and V is TRBV2; 9 bases map to TRBD1. J was trimmed by 7 bases and V by 6 bases; bases with no gene match: 10. This CDR3 region has 15 residues. Looked up from germline, CDR1 is SNHLY and CDR2 is FYNNEI. Partial CDR3 DNA: TGTGCCAGCAGGACAGGGGGAAGAAATTTCCAGCCC. Encoded protein: CASRTGGRNFQP. Given in full, the CDR3 is CASRTGGRNFQPQHF.

Comments on this clone: The CDR3 end is not reached by the read, which stops 3 residues before it; the germline J gene fills it in. V and J are TRBV5-1 and TRBJ2-5; 11 bases line up with TRBD2. V trimming: 2 bases; J trimming: 4 bases; junction bases outside the gene matches: 4. This CDR3 is built from 15 residues. Germline CDR1 SGHRS, CDR2 YFSETQ. The sequenced part of the CDR3 DNA is TGCGCCAGCAGCTTATCAGGACTAGCGGGAGAGACC. It yields the protein CASSLSGLAGET. In full, the CDR3 is CASSLSGLAGETQYF.

CDR3 protein: CASSVDRASSGNTIYF. The sequenced part of the CDR3 DNA is TGTGCCAGCAGCGTGGACAGGGCGAGCTCTGGAAACACC. This rearrangement joins TRBV5-4 to TRBJ1-3, with TRBD1 matching 8 bases. The read gets to within 3 residues of the CDR3 end, and the germline J gene fills in the rest. J lost 0 bases, V lost 4 bases, and 6 bases had no gene match. There are 16 residues in the CDR3. The germline V gene encodes CDR1 SGHNT and CDR2 YYREEE (reference sequence).

Points on this clone: The CDR3 end lies 3 residues beyond the end of the read and is filled in from the germline J gene. The chain combines TRBV2 with TRBJ2-3; TRBD2 aligns across 12 bases. Germline V lookup: CDR1 SNHLY, CDR2 FYNNEI. J lost 5 bases, V lost 7 bases, and 7 bases had no gene match. The CDR3 runs to 15 residues. The CDR3: CASKSRTSGEDTQYF. CDR3 DNA (partial): TGTGCCAGCAAGAGTAGGACTAGCGGGGAAGATACG.

For this clone: The sequenced fragment ends 3 residues before the CDR3 boundary, so the rest is inferred from the germline J gene. The genes are TRBV10-1 and TRBJ2-5; 14 bases agree with TRBD2. This CDR3 contains 20 residues. Trimming cost V 0 bases and J 0 bases; bases outside gene matches: 9. The germline V gene has CDR1 WNHNN and CDR2 SYGVQD (reference sequence). CDR3 in amino acids: CASSESGGTSGGWYQETQYF. Partial CDR3 DNA: TGCGCCAGCAGTGAGTCGGGGGGGACTAGCGGGGGATGGTACCAAGAGACC.

On this clone itself: The missing CDR3 end, 3 residues past where the read stops, is filled in from the germline J gene. This chain links TRBV11-1 with TRBJ2-2; D gene unclear. The V gene's germline CDR1 is SGHAT and CDR2 FQDESV (reference sequence). This CDR3 has 14 residues. V lost 5 bases to trimming and J lost 5 bases, with 12 bases between them. CDR3 loop: CASSANAYTGELFF. The CDR3 bases that were read are TGTGCCAGCAGCGCAAACGCGTATACCGGGGAG.

A remark on this clone: With the read ending 3 residues before the CDR3 end, the germline J gene is used to fill in that end. This chain connects TRBV2 to TRBJ2-1, with TRBD2 identical over 11 bases. CDR1 is SNHLY, CDR2 FYNNEI, per germline. There are 15 residues in the CDR3. Unmatched junction bases numbered 2, after V lost 4 bases and J lost 3 bases. The DNA read from the CDR3 is TGTGCCAGCAGTGTGACTAGCGGGAACTACAATGAG. This encodes CASSVTSGNYNE. The full CDR3 reads CASSVTSGNYNEQFF.

Worth noting for this clone: Coverage ceases 3 residues before the CDR3 finishes, and the germline J gene fills in the end. The genes are TRBV2 and TRBJ1-2; D not resolved. The CDR3 consists of 11 residues. The germline V gene has CDR1 SNHLY and CDR2 FYNNEI. Trimming removed 9 bases from V and 4 bases from J, with 9 bases in between. The CDR3 is CASRVGYGYTF. The sequenced CDR3 bases are TGTGCCAGTAGGGTGGGCTATGGC. Based on the CDR3 plus reference TRBV2 and TRBJ1-2, the full variable domain is EPEVTQTPSHQVTQMGQEVILRCVPISNHLYFYWYRQILGQKVEFLVSFYNNEISEKSEIFDDQFSVERPDGSNFTLKIRSTKLEDSAMYFCASRVGYGYTFGSGTRLTVV.

CDR3 sequence reads: CSVSGQAYDYTF. The CDR3 DNA, read in part, is TGCAGCGTATCGGGACAGGCCTACGAC. The rearrangement uses TRBV29-1 and TRBJ1-2, with 8 nucleotides matching TRBD1. The sequence runs out 3 residues before the end of the CDR3; the remainder is reconstructed from the germline J gene. CDR1 SQVTM and CDR2 ANQGSEA come from the germline V gene. The CDR3 runs 12 residues.

As for this clone: The CDR3 is cut off 3 residues early in the read; its end comes from the germline J gene. The V gene is TRBV7-9, the J gene TRBJ1-2, with 8 bases fitting TRBD1. The germline CDR1 and CDR2 sequences are SEHNR and FQNEAQ (reference sequence). This CDR3 comprises 15 residues. The sequenced CDR3 bases are TGTGCCAGCAGCTTAGGGGGGCAGGGGGCGCGGGAC. The encoded protein is CASSLGGQGARD. The entire CDR3 reads CASSLGGQGARDYTF.

Note on this clone: The CDR3 end is not reached by the read, which stops 3 residues before it; the germline J gene fills it in. V gene TRBV7-3 combines with J gene TRBJ2-5, with 9 bases matching TRBD1. Per the germline V gene, CDR1 is SGHTA and CDR2 is FQGTGA. The CDR3 has 14 residues. V lost 4 bases to trimming and J lost 5 bases; unmatched junction nucleotides: 5. The CDR3: CASSSGQGRETQYF. The DNA read from the CDR3 is TGTGCCAGCAGCTCGGGACAGGGTCGGGAGACC.

About this clone: Read data end 3 residues before the CDR3 end; the end is taken from the germline J gene. The rearrangement uses TRBV7-3 and TRBJ2-5; maybe TRBD1 (8 bases). V was clipped by 6 bases and J by 7 bases, with 24 bases between them. The CDR3 runs to 16 residues. In germline, CDR1 is SGHTA, CDR2 FQGTGA. The CDR3 reads CASSQGASGQGGTQYF. CDR3 DNA (partial): TGTGCCAGCAGTCAGGGGGCTAGCGGACAAGGGGGGACC.

Notes on this clone: The DNA ends 3 residues before the CDR3 does, and the rest of the CDR3 is filled in from the germline J gene. This chain links TRBV30 with TRBJ1-2; D not certain. Germline CDR1 reads GTSNPN; CDR2 reads SVGIG (reference sequence). The CDR3 totals 12 residues. The CDR3 is CAWEGLTYDYTF. The part of the CDR3 DNA that was read is TGTGCCTGGGAGGGCCTCACCTACGAC.

A remark on this clone: The read falls 3 residues short of the CDR3 end, and the missing part is taken from the germline J gene. The chain joins TRBV11-3 to TRBJ2-3; D unclear. Germline values: CDR1 SGHNT, CDR2 YENEEA. Trimming cost V 1 base and J 2 bases, with 7 bases left between them. CDR3 length: 14 residues. The part of the CDR3 DNA that was read is TGTGCCAGCAGCTTAGGGCAGAACACAGATACG. Protein sequence: CASSLGQNTDT. The full-length CDR3 reads as CASSLGQNTDTQYF.

The sequenced part of the CDR3 DNA is TGCGCCAGCAGCACGAAATCCGCTTTAGCGGGGGGCTACAATGAG. Residues: CASSTKSALAGGYNE. The full CDR3 protein reads CASSTKSALAGGYNEQFF. The rearrangement joins TRBV4-1 to TRBJ2-1; 10 bases are shared with TRBD2. The read gets to within 3 residues of the CDR3 end, and the germline J gene fills in the rest. Germline loops: CDR1 MGHRA, CDR2 YSYEKL. V lost 5 bases to trimming and J lost 3 bases; unmatched junction nucleotides: 13. The CDR3 is made up of 18 amino acids.

Of note for this clone: The read is 3 residues too short to cover the CDR3 end, so that end is filled in from the germline J gene. The genes are TRBV19 and TRBJ1-5; 8 bases line up with TRBD1. The germline gives CDR1 LNHDA, CDR2 SQIVND (reference sequence). Germline trimming cut 4 bases from V and 7 bases from J; bases unmatched to any gene: 3. The CDR3 is 13 amino acids. CDR3 region: CASSNQGAQPQHF. Partial CDR3 DNA: TGTGCCAGTAGTAACCAGGGGGCCCAGCCC.

On this clone itself: The DNA ends 3 residues before the CDR3 does, and the rest of the CDR3 is filled in from the germline J gene. This rearrangement joins TRBV7-9 to TRBJ2-7; unclear D gene. The CDR3 has 13 amino acids. Between the trimmed V and J ends, which lost 3 bases and 3 bases, there was a span of 9 bases. Germline V gene data show CDR1 as SEHNR and CDR2 as FQNEAQ (reference sequence). CDR3 sequence: CASSFEGLYEQYF. The part of the CDR3 DNA that was read is TGTGCCAGCAGCTTCGAAGGCCTCTACGAG. Complete variable domain (other parts from reference TRBV7-9 and TRBJ2-7): DTGVSQNPRHKITKRGQNVTFRCDPISEHNRLYWYRQTLGQGPEFLTYFQNEAQLEKSRLLSDRFSAERPKGSFSTLEIQRTEQGDSAMYLCASSFEGLYEQYFGPGTRLTVT.

As concerns this clone: The read ends 3 residues before the CDR3 terminus; that terminus is restored from the germline J gene. The rearrangement joins TRBV29-1 to TRBJ2-7; D unclear. CDR1 is SQVTM, CDR2 ANQGSEA, per germline. The CDR3 runs to 12 residues. V shed 4 bases and J shed 2 bases, with 9 bases lying between them. Incomplete CDR3 DNA: TGCAGCGTTGCGAGCCTTACCTACGAG. Its translation: CSVASLTYE. The complete CDR3 sequence is CSVASLTYEQYF.

A word on this clone: The junction departs from germline at one end; a sequencing error may be responsible. This same CDR3 is encoded by further DNA sequences in the sample. Partial CDR3 DNA: TGTGCCAGCAGTGAAGTGGGCGGGAGCTCTGGAAACACA. It is translated as CASSEVGGSSGNT. The full-length CDR3 reads as CASSEVGGSSGNTIYF. This chain links TRBV6-1 with TRBJ1-3; D call uncertain. Read coverage stops 3 residues before the CDR3 terminus; the germline J gene supplies the remainder. The germline CDR1 and CDR2 sequences are MNHNS and SASEGT. The CDR3 length is 16 residues.

A note on this clone: The missing CDR3 end, 3 residues past where the read stops, is filled in from the germline J gene. The chain joins TRBV28 to TRBJ2-3; TRBD2 matches at 8 bases. The germline CDR1 and CDR2 sequences are MDHEN and SYDVKM. This CDR3 has 16 residues. V trimming: 4 bases; J trimming: 3 bases; junction bases outside the gene matches: 9. The CDR3 sequence is CASSSLGTRMTDTQYF. The CDR3 bases that were read are TGTGCCAGCAGTTCGCTCGGGACTAGGATGACAGATACG.

Points on this clone: The read terminates 3 residues before the CDR3 end, so the remaining end is supplied by the germline J gene. The chain uses TRBV6-4 and TRBJ1-2, with 7 bases matching TRBD1. The CDR3 loop spans 15 amino acids. Germline CDR1 is MRHNA and CDR2 is SNTAGT. V dropped 5 bases and J dropped 4; count of bases not matched to a gene: 10. Partial CDR3 DNA: TGTGCCAGCAGTAAGACAGGGAGTAGTGCCTATGGC. It encodes CASSKTGSSAYG. The full-length CDR3 reads as CASSKTGSSAYGYTF.